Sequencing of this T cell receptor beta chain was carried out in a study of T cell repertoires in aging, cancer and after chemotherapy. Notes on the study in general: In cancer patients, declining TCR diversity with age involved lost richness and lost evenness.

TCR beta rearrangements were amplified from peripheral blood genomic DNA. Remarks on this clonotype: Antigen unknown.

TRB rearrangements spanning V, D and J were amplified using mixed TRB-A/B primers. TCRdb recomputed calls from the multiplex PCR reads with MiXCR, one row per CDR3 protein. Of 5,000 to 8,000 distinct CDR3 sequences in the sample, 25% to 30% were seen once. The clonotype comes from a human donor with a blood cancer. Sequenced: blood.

The DNA of the CDR3 is TGTGCCAGCAGCTCTACAGGGGAGATGAACACTGAAGCTTTCTTT. The encoded protein is CASSSTGEMNTEAFF. The chain uses TRBV13 and TRBJ1-1; 7 bases agree with TRBD1. After removal of 4 bases from V and 0 bases from J, the junction contained 5 bases not matched to a gene. The CDR3 sequence is 15 residues long. The germline gives CDR1 PRHDT, CDR2 FYEKMQ (reference sequence).